These 21 T cell receptor beta chains were all obtained from the same sample, sequenced in a study of cytomegalovirus exposure and HLA in healthy donors. The study ran its PCR with 60 Vbeta and 13 Jbeta primers. Measured with immunoSEQ multiplex PCR; TCRdb has only the in-frame clones, and not every one. The data contain 100,000 to 150,000 clones, 70% to 85% of them singletons. Material for sequencing was PBMCs. The receptors derive from a woman between 45 and 65 years old in good health and CMV-seronegative.

The CDR3 DNA reads TGTGCCAGCAGCTTGGAACTCCCCGGGGAGCTGTTTTTT. Translated: CASSLELPGELFF. The V call is TRBV5-4, the J call TRBJ2-2; no reliable D call. This CDR3 spans 13 amino acids. Germline assignment: CDR1 SGHNT and CDR2 YYREEE (reference sequence). V lost 0 bases and J lost 6, with 6 bases in between.

In its sample, this clone was seen a few times. The chain combines TRBV30 with TRBJ2-2, with D possibly TRBD2 on 6 matching bases. Trimming stripped 0 bases from V and 3 bases from J, with 11 bases between. Germline CDR1 and CDR2: GTSNPN and SVGIG (reference sequence). The CDR3 runs to 15 residues. The CDR3, as DNA: TGTGCCTGGAGTGTACTCAGGGAGGACACCGGGGAGCTGTTTTTT. This sequence encodes CAWSVLREDTGELFF.

The rearrangement joins TRBV10-2 to TRBJ1-1; 7 bases match TRBD1. The CDR3 extends over 14 amino acids. Per the germline V gene, CDR1 is WSHSY and CDR2 is SAAADI. The J segment lost 3 bases and the V segment lost 4 bases, leaving 5 bases of the junction unmatched. The CDR3 DNA follows: TGCGCCAGCAGTGGGCAACAGGGGTACACTGAAGCTTTCTTT. Its translation: CASSGQQGYTEAFF.

V is TRBV30 and J is TRBJ1-1, with a weak D call TRBD1 (6 bases). Germline V gene lookup returns CDR1 GTSNPN and CDR2 SVGIG (reference sequence). Trimming took 2 bases from V and 11 from J, leaving 15 bases between them. The CDR3 extends over 12 amino acids. In DNA form, the CDR3 reads TGTGCCTGGAGTTCACAGGGTTTGAAGGCTTTCTTT. Translation: CAWSSQGLKAFF.

This chain uses TRBV19 with TRBJ1-5, with D possibly TRBD1 on 5 matching bases. CDR1 is LNHDA, CDR2 SQIVND, per germline (reference sequence). The CDR3 is made up of 14 amino acids. Trimming cost V 6 bases and J 7 bases, with 16 bases left between them. CDR3 region: CASSNTGGDQPQHF. CDR3 DNA sequence: TGTGCCAGTAGCAACACGGGAGGGGACCAGCCCCAGCATTTT. Filled out from reference TRBV19 and TRBJ1-5, the complete variable domain reads DGGITQSPKYLFRKEGQNVTLSCEQNLNHDAMYWYRQDPGQGLRLIYYSQIVNDFQKGDIAEGYSVSREKKESFPLTVTSAQKNPTAFYLCASSNTGGDQPQHFGDGTRLSIL.

The chain joins TRBV27 to TRBJ2-5; TRBD2 aligns across 7 bases. The germline V gene has CDR1 MNHEY and CDR2 SMNVEV (reference sequence). This CDR3 is built from 15 residues. V lost 7 bases, J lost 5 bases, and 13 bases stayed unmatched. The CDR3 protein is CASTPGTTQVETQYF. CDR3 nucleotide sequence: TGTGCCAGCACCCCTGGGACTACCCAAGTGGAGACCCAGTACTTC.

CDR3 bases: TGTGCCAGCAGCCTCACGGCGGCGGGAGGGATTGATGAGCAGTTCTTC. Amino acid sequence: CASSLTAAGGIDEQFF. V gene TRBV7-2 combines with J gene TRBJ2-1, with 9 bases aligning to TRBD2. Germline CDR1 reads SGHTA; CDR2 reads FQGNSA. This CDR3 region has 16 residues. V gave up 5 bases and J gave up 8 bases; unmatched junction bases: 13.

In DNA form, the CDR3 reads TGCGCCAGCAGCTCGGGGGGACAGGGGCCCTACGAGCAGTACTTC. Translating it yields CASSSGGQGPYEQYF. The V gene is TRBV5-1, the J gene TRBJ2-7, with 10 nucleotides matching TRBD1. CDR1 and CDR2 (germline): SGHRS, YFSETQ. This CDR3 spans 15 amino acids. Germline trimming cut 3 bases from V and 2 bases from J; bases unmatched to any gene: 5.

The V and J genes are TRBV4-2 and TRBJ1-4; 7 nucleotides align to TRBD1. There are 15 residues in the CDR3. In germline, CDR1 is LGHNA, CDR2 YNFKEQ. V dropped 0 bases and J dropped 8; count of bases not matched to a gene: 6. CDR3 sequence (DNA): TGTGCCAGCAGCCAAGAGGGACAGTTAAGAGAAAAACTGTTTTTT. This translates into CASSQEGQLREKLFF.

As regards this clone: This CDR3 fails to terminate in the conserved phenylalanine or tryptophan, so it likely reflects a read error. The rearrangement links TRBV5-8 to TRBJ2-7, with TRBD1 as a possible D gene (5 bases). Germline V gives CDR1 SGHTS, CDR2 YDEGEE. The CDR3 length is 14 residues. Trimming left V 4 bases short and J 4 bases short, with 15 bases between. CDR3 in amino acids: CASSTGHLVYEQYL. The CDR3 DNA sequence: TGTGCCAGCAGCACTGGACATCTGGTTTACGAGCAGTACCTC.

J is TRBJ2-3 and V is TRBV7-6, with TRBD2 matching 10 bases. Per germline, CDR1 SGHVS and CDR2 FNYEAQ. This CDR3 is 17 amino acids long. The J segment lost 9 bases and the V segment lost 5 bases, leaving 17 bases of the junction unmatched. CDR3 sequence reads: CASSPTGRAGGELTQYF. The CDR3 bases are TGTGCCAGCAGCCCCACCGGGAGAGCGGGAGGGGAGTTGACGCAGTATTTT.

The rearrangement links TRBV6-6 to TRBJ1-4; weak D call: TRBD1 (5 bases). The CDR3 runs 13 residues. Trimming pared 7 bases from V and 7 bases from J, leaving 13 bases between. Germline V CDR1 and CDR2: MNHNY, SVGAGI (reference sequence). The CDR3 DNA is TGTGCCAGCACCGTCCCCGGGGGTGAAAAACTGTTTTTT. Its protein product is CASTVPGGEKLFF.

Turning to this clone: Germline and junction disagree at one end, which may indicate a read error. The rearrangement uses TRBV7-9 and TRBJ2-7; 7 bases match TRBD1. Germline values: CDR1 SEHNR, CDR2 FQNEAQ (reference sequence). The length of the CDR3 is 14 residues. CDR3 DNA sequence: TGTTCCAGCAGTTCCGGGACAGTCTCCTACGAGCAGTACTTC. Residues: CSSSSGTVSYEQYF. The entire variable domain, with the rest obtained from reference TRBV7-9 and TRBJ2-7, is as follows: DTGVSQNPRHKITKRGQNVTFRCDPISEHNRLYWYRQTLGQGPEFLTYFQNEAQLEKSRLLSDRFSAERPKGSFSTLEIQRTEQGDSAMYLCSSSSGTVSYEQYFGPGTRLTVT.

The chain has TRBV4-2 and TRBJ2-1; the match to TRBD2 covers 8 bases. Germline CDR1 and CDR2: LGHNA and YNFKEQ. Trimming took 5 bases from V and 4 from J; bases not matched to a gene: 10. CDR3 length: 16 amino acids. The CDR3 loop is CASSAMAGGTYNEQFF. CDR3 sequence (DNA): TGTGCCAGCAGCGCCATGGCGGGAGGAACGTACAATGAGCAGTTCTTC.

This clone showed up just a few times. The chain has TRBV28 and TRBJ2-1, with 10 bases lining up with TRBD2. The V gene end was trimmed by 6 bases and the J gene end by 4 bases; junction bases not matched to a gene: 6. Germline V gene data show CDR1 as MDHEN and CDR2 as SYDVKM. The CDR3 consists of 15 residues. The CDR3 sequence is CASSPGLARYNEQFF. Here the CDR3 DNA reads TGTGCCAGCAGCCCGGGACTAGCGCGTTACAATGAGCAGTTCTTC. The full variable domain, rest sourced from reference TRBV28 and TRBJ2-1, is DVKVTQSSRYLVKRTGEKVFLECVQDMDHENMFWYRQDPGLGLRLIYFSYDVKMKEKGDIPEGYSVSREKKERFSLILESASTNQTSMYLCASSPGLARYNEQFFGPGTRLTVL.

This clone was detected only a few times. V is TRBV4-1 and J is TRBJ2-7, with 10 nucleotides matching TRBD2. Trimming took 1 base from V and 5 from J; bases not matched to a gene: 5. The CDR3 is 15 amino acids. The germline V gene has CDR1 MGHRA and CDR2 YSYEKL. CDR3 loop: CASSQGGLAGDEQYF. In nucleotides, the CDR3 is TGCGCCAGCAGCCAAGGCGGGCTAGCGGGAGACGAGCAGTACTTC.

This clone appeared a few times. The identical CDR3 is also encoded by other nucleotide sequences in the sample. The gene calls are TRBV11-2 and TRBJ2-7; 12 nucleotides match TRBD2. V lost 5 bases, J lost 4 bases, and 3 bases stayed unmatched. There are 14 residues in the CDR3. Germline lookup yields CDR1 SGHAT and CDR2 FQNNGV. CDR3 DNA: TGTGCCAGCAGCGGACTAGCGGGATCTTACGAGCAGTACTTC. This translates into CASSGLAGSYEQYF. Looking up the rest from reference TRBV11-2 and TRBJ2-7 gives the full variable domain: EAGVAQSPRYKIIEKRQSVAFWCNPISGHATLYWYQQILGQGPKLLIQFQNNGVVDDSQLPKDRFSAERLKGVDSTLKIQPAKLEDSAVYLCASSGLAGSYEQYFGPGTRLTVT.

The chain joins TRBV5-3 to TRBJ2-7, with 8 bases fitting TRBD2. TRBV5-3 is an open reading frame whose function is uncertain. CDR3 length: 18 amino acids. The ends lost 4 bases at V and 0 bases at J; junction bases unmatched: 15. CDR3 bases: TGTGCCAGAAGCATCCTTTACCGAGCGGGAGAAGGCTCCTACGAGCAGTACTTC. This translates into CARSILYRAGEGSYEQYF.

This chain uses TRBV19 with TRBJ2-7; TRBD2 aligns across 8 bases. This CDR3 contains 16 residues. V shed 5 bases, J shed 2 bases, and the junction held 11 bases outside the gene matches. Germline loops: CDR1 LNHDA, CDR2 SQIVND (reference sequence). The CDR3: CASSGIAGRATYEQYF. Here the CDR3 DNA reads TGTGCCAGTAGTGGCATAGCGGGACGAGCAACCTACGAGCAGTACTTC.

This clone was seen more than once but under ten times. The V gene is TRBV7-9, the J gene TRBJ1-1, with D tentatively TRBD1 (5 bases). Germline lookup yields CDR1 SEHNR and CDR2 FQNEAQ (reference sequence). The CDR3 covers 15 residues. V lost 4 bases and J lost 13, with 25 bases in between. DNA for the CDR3: TGTGCCAGCAGCTACCGTAAAGACAGCTCCCGAAGATTTTTCTTT. Encoded protein: CASSYRKDSSRRFFF.

The J gene is TRBJ2-1, the V gene TRBV18; 8 nucleotides match TRBD1. Germline values: CDR1 KGHSH, CDR2 LQKENI. Unmatched junction bases numbered 6, after V lost 4 bases and J lost 4 bases. The CDR3 length is 15 residues. CDR3 sequence: CASSQTTGAYNEQFF. CDR3 nucleotide sequence: TGTGCCAGCTCACAAACGACAGGGGCGTACAATGAGCAGTTCTTC.